These 27 T cell receptor beta chains originate from one sample sequenced in a study of T-cell memory formation after mild COVID-19 listed by TCRdb under 2021. Libraries were made using 5' RACE. For sequencing, an Illumina NovaSeq 6000 was employed. TCRdb trimmed public reads at Q25 via fastp, called clones via MiXCR and kept in-frame beta chains. Rows merge per CDR3 protein into single entries with the most common DNA and genes. A total of about 350,000 distinct CDR3 sequences appear in this sample, approximately 14% of them only once. The top ten constitute approximately 22% of the sample. The sequenced material came from PBMCs or a T cell subset sorted from them (not recorded which). The receptors shown here come from a man aged 18 to 29 who had mild COVID-19 (a few samples of this study predate the infection). The sample titles of this study are shuffled in the database, so cell type and time point are left out; the donor was told from shared clones.

This clonotype showed up just a few times. The V call is TRBV6-5, the J call TRBJ2-7; 9 bases line up with TRBD1. V lost 8 bases, J lost 2 bases, and 7 bases stayed unmatched. The CDR3 totals 14 residues. The germline V gene has CDR1 MNHEY and CDR2 SVGAGI. The CDR3 DNA sequence: TGTGCCAGCGCCCGGGACAGGGATACCTACGAGCAGTACTTC. It is translated as CASARDRDTYEQYF.

V is TRBV2 and J is TRBJ2-2; 9 bases map to TRBD1. Germline V gene data show CDR1 as SNHLY and CDR2 as FYNNEI. The CDR3 has 14 amino acids. Unmatched junction bases numbered 5, after V lost 7 bases and J lost 5 bases. The CDR3 region is CASKGQGRTGELFF. CDR3 sequence (DNA): TGTGCCAGCAAGGGACAGGGTCGAACCGGGGAGCTGTTTTTT.

This clonotype has more than one count but fewer than ten. The chain couples TRBV18 to TRBJ2-5; D ambiguous. This CDR3 contains 13 residues. V lost 3 bases to trimming and J lost 5 bases, with 10 bases between them. Germline V CDR1 and CDR2: KGHSH, LQKENI. CDR3 in amino acids: CASSPALPETQYF. The DNA of the CDR3 is TGTGCCAGCTCACCGGCCCTCCCTGAGACCCAGTACTTC.

This chain uses TRBV18 with TRBJ2-3, with D hard to call. The CDR3 sequence is 14 residues long. Germline V lookup: CDR1 KGHSH, CDR2 LQKENI. V was pared by 2 bases and J by 1 base, with 7 bases between. Here the CDR3 reads CASSPALRTDTQYF. The CDR3 DNA reads TGTGCCAGCTCACCAGCTCTCCGCACAGATACGCAGTATTTT.

This clonotype has just a few counts. The V call is TRBV11-2, the J call TRBJ2-3, with TRBD1 identical over 8 bases. This CDR3 has 16 residues. CDR1 and CDR2 from the germline V gene are SGHAT and FQNNGV. J lost 8 bases, V lost 7 bases, and 17 bases had no gene match. The chain's CDR3 is CASTRLWQGAQVTQYF. CDR3 nucleotides: TGTGCCAGCACCAGGCTTTGGCAGGGGGCACAGGTTACGCAGTATTTT.

This clonotype was seen repeatedly, ten times or more. CDR3 sequence reads: CASSLDDRVVEKLFF. CDR3 coding DNA: TGCGCCAGCAGCTTGGACGACAGGGTTGTGGAAAAACTGTTTTTT. The J gene is TRBJ1-4, the V gene TRBV5-1, with 7 bases lining up with TRBD1. Germline assignment: CDR1 SGHRS and CDR2 YFSETQ. V dropped 0 bases and J dropped 8; count of bases not matched to a gene: 7. CDR3 length equals 15 residues.

This clonotype appeared a few times. The chain employs TRBV28 and TRBJ1-3; no definite D call. Deletions cut 2 bases from V and 2 bases from J, with 10 bases between. There are 15 residues in the CDR3. The V gene's germline CDR1 is MDHEN and CDR2 SYDVKM. The CDR3 coding sequence is TGTGCCAGCAGTTTAATATCCGCCGCTGGAAACACCATATATTTT. This encodes CASSLISAAGNTIYF.

This clonotype showed up just a few times. This rearrangement joins TRBV6-5 to TRBJ2-5; possible D gene TRBD1, 5 bases. Trimming cost V 0 bases and J 2 bases, with 7 bases left between them. The germline V gene has CDR1 MNHEY and CDR2 SVGAGI. The CDR3 consists of 14 residues. CDR3 bases: TGTGCCAGCAGTTACTCAGGGGCTCAAGAGACCCAGTACTTC. Its translation: CASSYSGAQETQYF.

The chain employs TRBV4-1 and TRBJ2-5, with 7 bases matching TRBD1. The CDR3 runs to 17 residues. Germline V gives CDR1 MGHRA, CDR2 YSYEKL. V shed 3 bases and J 5 bases; nucleotides not matched to a gene: 15. In DNA, the CDR3 is TGCGCCAGCAGCCATGCGACCCTCCGGGACAGTCCTGAGACCCAGTACTTC. Translation gives CASSHATLRDSPETQYF.

The gene calls are TRBV12-3 or TRBV12-4 and TRBJ1-2; unclear D gene. V was trimmed by 6 bases and J by 4 bases, leaving 9 bases between them. This CDR3 contains 12 residues. In DNA, the CDR3 is TGTGCCAGCAGCTGGACGGTCTATGGCTACACCTTC. Its translation: CASSWTVYGYTF.

This clonotype was counted between two and nine times. The V and J genes are TRBV7-2 and TRBJ2-5, with TRBD1 matching over 9 bases. Germline V gene sequence: CDR1 SGHTA, CDR2 FQGNSA. J gave up 6 bases and V 4 bases, and 6 bases lay outside the gene matches. The CDR3 runs to 14 residues. CDR3 residues: CASSWWGQGQTQYF. CDR3 in DNA: TGTGCCAGCAGCTGGTGGGGACAGGGACAGACCCAGTACTTC.

This clonotype showed up just a few times. This sequence joins TRBV9 and TRBJ1-2; D is possibly TRBD1 (5 bases). V dropped 0 bases and J dropped 8 bases, with 17 bases sitting between them. Per germline, CDR1 SGDLS and CDR2 YYNGEE. CDR3 length equals 15 residues. CDR3 loop: CASSVDRGPIAGYTF. The CDR3 DNA sequence: TGTGCCAGCAGCGTAGACCGGGGCCCTATTGCCGGCTACACCTTC.

This chain connects TRBV2 to TRBJ2-5; D perhaps matches TRBD1 (5 bases). The CDR3 has 12 amino acids. Germline V gene lookup returns CDR1 SNHLY and CDR2 FYNNEI. The germline V and J ends were trimmed by 7 bases and 4 bases, with 10 bases remaining between them. The CDR3 coding sequence is TGTGCCAGCACCACAACAGGAGAGACCCAGTACTTC. Translating gives CASTTTGETQYF. The complete variable domain, with remaining parts taken from reference TRBV2 and TRBJ2-5, reads EPEVTQTPSHQVTQMGQEVILRCVPISNHLYFYWYRQILGQKVEFLVSFYNNEISEKSEIFDDQFSVERPDGSNFTLKIRSTKLEDSAMYFCASTTTGETQYFGPGTRLLVL.

The J gene is TRBJ1-1, the V gene TRBV20-1; D is ambiguous. Germline V gene data show CDR1 as DFQATT and CDR2 as SNEGSKA (reference sequence). The CDR3 consists of 14 residues. The CDR3 DNA follows: TGCAGCGCCTTTCGGGGAAGCGGTGACACTGAAGCTTTCTTT. Translation gives CSAFRGSGDTEAFF.

This clonotype showed up just a few times. The V call is TRBV5-1, the J call TRBJ1-4; D unresolved. Germline lookup yields CDR1 SGHRS and CDR2 YFSETQ. V lost 5 bases to trimming and J lost 4 bases, with 24 bases between them. The CDR3 sequence is 18 residues long. As DNA, the CDR3 is TGCGCCAGCAGTCCTTGGGAGGGCGTCAGACTGTATAATGAAAAACTGTTTTTT. Encoded protein: CASSPWEGVRLYNEKLFF.

This clonotype turned up a few times. The genes are TRBV7-9 and TRBJ1-5; weak D call: TRBD1 (5 bases). The germline V and J ends were trimmed by 5 bases and 5 bases, with 13 bases remaining between them. The CDR3 runs 14 residues. Germline CDR1 SEHNR, CDR2 FQNEAQ (reference sequence). The DNA of the CDR3 is TGTGCCAGCAGCCCCGTGGCAGGGTATCAGCCCCAGCATTTT. This encodes CASSPVAGYQPQHF.

This clonotype was picked up a small number of times. The J gene is TRBJ2-2, the V gene TRBV6-5, with D possibly matching TRBD1 (5 bases). V lost 6 bases and J lost 0, with 23 bases in between. Per germline, CDR1 MNHEY and CDR2 SVGAGI. This CDR3 is 19 amino acids long. The CDR3 DNA reads as TGTGCCAGCAGGATCCCTCGGCAGGGAAAGTTTCCGAACACCGGGGAGCTGTTTTTT. It is translated as CASRIPRQGKFPNTGELFF.

This sequence joins TRBV6-5 and TRBJ2-2; 7 bases agree with TRBD2. Trimming took 8 bases from V and 6 from J; bases not matched to a gene: 3. This CDR3 is built from 12 residues. The germline CDR1 and CDR2 sequences are MNHEY and SVGAGI. CDR3 protein: CASFGGAGELFF. The CDR3 nucleotides are TGTGCCAGCTTTGGGGGGGCCGGGGAGCTGTTTTTT.

The genes are TRBV11-2 and TRBJ2-7, with D unresolved. V was clipped by 5 bases and J by 4 bases, with 15 bases between them. The CDR3 sequence is 14 residues long. Germline CDR1 is SGHAT and CDR2 is FQNNGV. The CDR3 region has the DNA TGTGCCAGCAGCGATCGTCGTCCAGGTTACGAGCAGTACGTC. Protein: CASSDRRPGYEQYV.

V is TRBV5-1 and J is TRBJ2-1, with 10 bases identical to TRBD2. V was clipped by 0 bases and J by 9 bases; unmatched bases: 3. Germline-derived CDR1 and CDR2 are SGHRS and YFSETQ. The CDR3 has 14 residues. The CDR3 bases are TGCGCCAGCAGCTTGGAACAGCGGGGGGGTGAGCAGTTCTTC. Protein: CASSLEQRGGEQFF.

This clonotype was detected a few times. The gene calls are TRBV5-1 and TRBJ2-7; maybe TRBD2 (5 bases). Trimming removed 3 bases from V and 5 bases from J, with 18 bases in between. This CDR3 is 15 amino acids long. The V gene's germline CDR1 is SGHRS and CDR2 YFSETQ. This CDR3 reads CASSSRADNTNEQYF. CDR3 coding DNA: TGCGCCAGCAGCTCGCGGGCCGATAACACCAACGAGCAGTACTTC. The whole variable domain, filled in from reference TRBV5-1 and TRBJ2-7, reads KAGVTQTPRYLIKTRGQQVTLSCSPISGHRSVSWYQQTPGQGLQFLFEYFSETQRNKGNFPGRFSGRQFSNSRSEMNVSTLELGDSALYLCASSSRADNTNEQYFGPGTRLTVT.

The sample holds a few counts of this clonotype. The chain employs TRBV7-9 and TRBJ2-7; a possible D gene is TRBD2 (6 bases). The germline V gene has CDR1 SEHNR and CDR2 FQNEAQ (reference sequence). V was clipped by 5 bases and J by 3 bases, with 8 bases between them. This CDR3 comprises 12 residues. CDR3 nucleotides: TGTGCCAGCAGCGCGGGGTTCTACGAGCAGTACTTC. Translation gives CASSAGFYEQYF.

This clonotype was observed a few times. The chain employs TRBV6-1 and TRBJ2-7; 7 bases map to TRBD2. V shed 4 bases, J shed 1 base, and the junction held 1 base outside the gene matches. This CDR3 has 13 amino acids. Germline CDR1 and CDR2: MNHNS and SASEGT. The DNA of the CDR3 is TGTGCCAGCAGTGGGGAGGGGTCCTACGAGCAGTACGTC. Protein: CASSGEGSYEQYV.

This clonotype turned up a few times. This chain uses TRBV4-3 with TRBJ2-7, with TRBD1 matching over 8 bases. Germline V gene lookup returns CDR1 LGHNA and CDR2 YSLEER. There are 15 residues in the CDR3. V shed 4 bases and J 2 bases; nucleotides not matched to a gene: 7. The CDR3 sequence is CASSLGTGGTYEQYF. The CDR3 bases are TGCGCCAGCAGCCTTGGGACAGGAGGAACCTACGAGCAGTACTTC.

In its sample, this clonotype was seen a few times. The J gene is TRBJ2-5, the V gene TRBV29-1; 9 bases are shared with TRBD1. After removal of 7 bases from V and 3 bases from J, the junction contained 3 bases not matched to a gene. The CDR3 consists of 12 residues. Looked up from germline, CDR1 is SQVTM and CDR2 is ANQGSEA. CDR3: CSGRQGEETQYF. In DNA, the CDR3 is TGCAGCGGTAGACAGGGGGAAGAGACCCAGTACTTC.

This clonotype was counted at least ten times. CDR3 sequence: CASSRDLTYEQYF. The CDR3 DNA sequence: TGTGCCAGCAGCCGGGATTTAACCTACGAGCAGTACTTC. The chain joins TRBV7-6 to TRBJ2-7; a weak D match, TRBD2 (5 bases). The ends were cut back, 5 bases at V and 2 bases at J, with 10 bases in the middle. The CDR3 contains 13 residues. Per germline, CDR1 SGHVS and CDR2 FNYEAQ.

This clonotype was seen a handful of times. The V gene is TRBV7-9, the J gene TRBJ2-5, with D perhaps TRBD1 (6 bases). There are 16 residues in the CDR3. The germline gives CDR1 SEHNR, CDR2 FQNEAQ (reference sequence). V gave up 4 bases and J gave up 4 bases, with 19 bases separating them. The CDR3, as DNA: TGTGCCAGCAGCTCCTTGGGACACCCGCGCGGAGAGACCCAGTACTTC. It encodes CASSSLGHPRGETQYF.